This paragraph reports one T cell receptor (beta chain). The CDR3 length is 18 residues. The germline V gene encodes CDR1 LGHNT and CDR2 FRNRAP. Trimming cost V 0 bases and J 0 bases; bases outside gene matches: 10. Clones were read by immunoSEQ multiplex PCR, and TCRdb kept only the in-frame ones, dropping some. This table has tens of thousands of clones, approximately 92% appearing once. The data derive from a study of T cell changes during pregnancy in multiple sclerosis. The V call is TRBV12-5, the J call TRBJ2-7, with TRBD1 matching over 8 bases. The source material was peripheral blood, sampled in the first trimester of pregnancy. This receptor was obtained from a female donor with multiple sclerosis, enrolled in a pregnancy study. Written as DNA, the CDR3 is TGTGCTAGTGGTTTGGTAGCCTTAGCCAGGGGGCCCTCCTACGAGCAGTACTTC. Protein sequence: CASGLVALARGPSYEQYF.